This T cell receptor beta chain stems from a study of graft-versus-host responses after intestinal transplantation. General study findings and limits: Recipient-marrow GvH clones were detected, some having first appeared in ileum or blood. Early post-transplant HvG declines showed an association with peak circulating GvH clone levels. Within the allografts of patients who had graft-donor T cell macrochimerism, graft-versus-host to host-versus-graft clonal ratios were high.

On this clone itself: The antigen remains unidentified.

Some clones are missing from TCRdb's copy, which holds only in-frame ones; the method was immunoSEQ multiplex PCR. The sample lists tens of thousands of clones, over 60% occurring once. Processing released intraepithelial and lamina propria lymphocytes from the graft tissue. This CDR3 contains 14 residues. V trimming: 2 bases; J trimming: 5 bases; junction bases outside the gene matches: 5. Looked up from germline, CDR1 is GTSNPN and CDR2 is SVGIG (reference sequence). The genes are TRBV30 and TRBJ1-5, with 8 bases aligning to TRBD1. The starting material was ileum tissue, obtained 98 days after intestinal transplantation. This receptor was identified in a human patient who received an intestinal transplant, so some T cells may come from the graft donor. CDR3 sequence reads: CAWSPGQGHQPQHF. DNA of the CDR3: TGTGCCTGGAGTCCAGGACAGGGTCATCAGCCCCAGCATTTT.